The clone carrying this T cell receptor (beta chain) has only a few counts. Then a second PCR, running roughly 7 to 11 cycles, was carried out with a sample-barcoded 5' primer and a J-beta primer mix. A tag from a template-switch adaptor with 12 random nucleotides marked each cDNA molecule. Using its own MiXCR run on the 5' RACE reads, TCRdb lists one record per CDR3 protein. Seen here are approximately 820,000 distinct CDR3 sequences, under 45% observed once, and the top ten hold around 21%. The CDR3 length is 13 residues. Germline CDR1 and CDR2: DFQATT and SNEGSKA (reference sequence). With 3 bases clipped from V and 6 bases from J, the junction kept 6 bases outside the gene matches. This sample is drawn from a study of blood T cells in healthy people across ages.

The specimen was blood. V is TRBV20-1 and J is TRBJ2-7; TRBD1 matches 9 bases. The TCR was taken from a man aged 60-69 years in good health. CDR3 sequence (DNA): TGCAGTGCTAGGGGACAGGGAAGGATCGAGCAGTACTTC. Translation: CSARGQGRIEQYF.